These T cell receptor beta chains were read from a single sample in a study of PD-1 blockade in classical Hodgkin lymphoma. Method: immunoSEQ multiplex PCR; TCRdb's copy keeps in-frame clones and lacks some. The profile shows 13,000 to 15,000 clones, under 90% of them singletons. The material sequenced was CD8+ T cells from blood, taken before the fourth cycle of nivolumab. The receptors shown here come from a human donor with classical Hodgkin lymphoma. Each CDR3 is given with its conserved first and last residue. A D gene is named only where the DNA matches it firmly. Part of the rows lack a size; the others show once, few, many or a class for expanded clones.

. . TRBJ2-1 TRBV7-9 CASSPDSGNEQFF TGTGCCAGCAGCCCCGATTCCGGGAATGAGCAGTTCTTC
. . TRBJ2-5 TRBV7-9 CASSLARLETQYF TGTGCCAGCAGCTTAGCCCGGCTAGAGACCCAGTACTTC
. . TRBJ1-1 TRBV7-8 CASSSRMNTEAFF TGTGCCAGCAGCTCTCGAATGAACACTGAAGCTTTCTTT
. once TRBJ2-2 TRBV2 CASSEALRGGAGTGELFF TGTGCCAGCAGTGAAGCCCTACGCGGGGGCGCGGGGACCGGGGAGCTGTTTTTT
. . TRBJ1-4 TRBV5-8 CASSLDRANEKLFF TGTGCCAGCAGCTTGGACAGGGCGAATGAAAAACTGTTTTTT
. . TRBJ2-7 TRBV27 CASSYGGFFNEQYF TGTGCCAGCAGTTATGGAGGGTTTTTTAACGAGCAGTACTTC
. . TRBJ1-4 TRBV28 CAGGQKTTNEKLFF TGTGCCGGAGGACAAAAGACAACTAATGAAAAACTGTTTTTT
TRBD2 . TRBJ2-3 TRBV27 CASRLGGLAESDTQYF TGTGCCAGCAGATTAGGGGGACTAGCGGAGTCAGATACGCAGTATTTT
TRBD2 . TRBJ2-5 TRBV13 CASSPLAGGETQYF TGTGCCAGCAGCCCCTTAGCGGGAGGCGAGACCCAGTACTTC
. . TRBJ1-5 TRBV28 CASSSHPTTGLDQPQHF TGTGCCAGCAGTTCCCACCCGACGACGGGCCTCGATCAGCCCCAGCATTTT
. . TRBJ1-3 TRBV6-6 CASSQSLGGHTIYF TGTGCCAGCAGTCAATCACTCGGGGGACACACCATATATTTT
. . TRBJ1-3 TRBV25-1 CASSMDFPGNTIYF TGTGCCAGCAGTATGGACTTTCCTGGAAACACCATATATTTT
. . TRBJ2-7 TRBV5-1 CASSLRQVGVSYEQYF TGCGCCAGCAGCTTACGACAGGTAGGAGTCTCCTACGAGCAGTACTTC
. . TRBJ1-3 TRBV7-8 CASSLVGTTGSGNTIYF TGTGCCAGCAGCTTAGTAGGGACGACTGGCTCTGGAAACACCATATATTTT
. . TRBJ2-7 TRBV27 CASSWGGGQVEQYF TGTGCCAGCAGTTGGGGAGGGGGCCAAGTCGAGCAGTACTTC
TRBD2 . TRBJ2-4 TRBV27 CASSTTSSGEAKNIQYF TGTGCCAGCAGTACTACCTCGAGCGGGGAGGCCAAAAACATTCAGTACTTC
TRBD1 . TRBJ2-7 TRBV4-1 CASSQVRQGDYEQYF TGCGCCAGCAGCCAAGTTCGACAGGGGGACTACGAGCAGTACTTC
. once TRBJ1-1 TRBV29-1 CSAALGIEMNTEAFF TGCAGCGCCGCCTTAGGGATTGAGATGAACACTGAAGCTTTCTTT
TRBD2 . TRBJ2-7 TRBV29-1 CSVTPGLAAYEQYF TGCAGCGTAACTCCGGGACTAGCCGCCTACGAGCAGTACTTC
. . TRBJ2-3 TRBV7-9 CASSLEEGQSDTQYF TGTGCCAGCAGCTTAGAGGAAGGACAGTCAGATACGCAGTATTTT
TRBD2 . TRBJ2-1 TRBV7-9 CASSARGSNPHEQFF TGTGCCAGCAGCGCGCGGGGGAGCAATCCCCATGAGCAGTTCTTC
. . TRBJ2-1 TRBV28 CASSFFGSRNEQFF TGTGCCAGCAGTTTTTTCGGGAGTAGAAATGAGCAGTTCTTC
. . TRBJ2-2 TRBV7-9 CAKSTGELFF TGTGCCAAAAGCACCGGGGAGCTGTTTTTT
TRBD1 . TRBJ2-1 TRBV6-5 CASSPGTGVYNEQFF TGTGCCAGCAGCCCAGGGACAGGGGTTTACAATGAGCAGTTCTTC
. . TRBJ2-3 TRBV9 CASSPWSGADTQYF TGTGCCAGCAGCCCGTGGTCAGGGGCAGATACGCAGTATTTT
. . TRBJ1-2 TRBV19 CASSDGSYGYTF TGTGCCAGTTCGGACGGAAGCTATGGCTACACCTTC
. . TRBJ1-2 TRBV19 CASSIWSRLDYGYTF TGTGCCAGTAGTATTTGGTCTAGATTGGACTATGGCTACACCTTC
. . TRBJ2-7 TRBV6-6 CASSFTAIYEQYF TGTGCCAGCAGTTTTACTGCTATCTACGAGCAGTACTTC
TRBD2 . TRBJ2-3 TRBV29-1 CSVDGTSGVPADTQYF TGCAGCGTTGATGGGACTAGCGGGGTACCTGCAGATACGCAGTATTTT
TRBD1 . TRBJ2-7 TRBV7-9 CASSSTGRVYEQYF TGTGCCAGCAGCTCGACAGGGAGAGTCTACGAGCAGTACTTC
. . TRBJ2-1 TRBV5-1 CASSLAGYYNEQFF TGCGCCAGCAGCTTGGCGGGTTATTACAATGAGCAGTTCTTC
. . TRBJ2-5 TRBV2 CASSEMTEETQYF TGTGCCAGCAGTGAAATGACCGAAGAGACCCAGTACTTC
TRBD1 . TRBJ2-1 TRBV28 CASSFAFRDRDYNEQFF TGTGCCAGCAGTTTCGCATTCCGGGACAGGGACTACAATGAGCAGTTCTTC
. . TRBJ1-1 TRBV25-1 CASSEEGAGNTEAFF TGTGCCAGCAGTGAAGAAGGGGCAGGGAACACTGAAGCTTTCTTT
TRBD2 . TRBJ2-2 TRBV5-5 CASSLSGTSAMGELFF TGTGCCAGCAGCTTGAGCGGGACTAGCGCCATGGGGGAGCTGTTTTTT
. . TRBJ2-4 TRBV28 CASSLWTSAGQNIQYF TGTGCCAGCAGTTTATGGACCTCCGCGGGGCAAAACATTCAGTACTTC
. . TRBJ2-1 TRBV6-5 CATAVSNEQFF TGTGCCACCGCCGTGTCGAATGAGCAGTTCTTC
. once TRBJ2-7 TRBV19 CASSTQGPYEQYF TGTGCCAGTAGTACTCAGGGACCCTACGAGCAGTACTTC
. once TRBJ2-7 TRBV10-1 CASSEVGHPYEQYF TGCGCCAGCAGTGAAGTAGGACACCCCTACGAGCAGTACTTC
TRBD1 . TRBJ1-4 TRBV5-1 CASSSGRQGDEKLFF TGCGCCAGCAGCTCCGGCCGACAGGGGGATGAAAAACTGTTTTTT
. . TRBJ1-4 TRBV4-1 CASSQAQGEKLFF TGCGCCAGCAGCCAAGCACAGGGAGAAAAACTGTTTTTT
TRBD2 . TRBJ2-1 TRBV7-9 CASGTSGWNEQFF TGTGCCAGCGGGACTAGCGGGTGGAATGAGCAGTTCTTC
. . TRBJ2-5 TRBV7-5 CVRSRECFAQYF TGTGTCAGAAGCCGAGAGTGTTTTGCCCAGTACTTC
. . TRBJ2-1 TRBV6-5 CASSYSGGQGNEQFF TGTGCCAGCAGTTACTCCGGGGGGCAGGGCAATGAGCAGTTCTTC
TRBD2 . TRBJ2-1 TRBV18 CASSSPGLGDNEQFF TGTGCCAGCTCATCGCCGGGACTAGGGGACAATGAGCAGTTCTTC
. few TRBJ1-2 TRBV30 CAFRERVDYGYTF TGTGCCTTCAGGGAACGGGTCGACTATGGCTACACCTTC
TRBD2 once TRBJ2-5 TRBV13 CASSPGLAGTETQYF TGTGCCAGCAGCCCGGGACTAGCGGGTACGGAGACCCAGTACTTC
. . TRBJ2-7 TRBV11-2 CASSLGGDYEQYF TGTGCCAGCAGCTTAGGCGGGGATTACGAGCAGTACTTC
. . TRBJ2-3 TRBV2 CASSVGGPSTDTQYF TGTGCCAGCAGTGTGGGGGGGCCAAGCACAGATACGCAGTATTTT
TRBD1 few TRBJ1-4 TRBV4-2 CASSQSWDSDNEKLFF TGTGCCAGCAGCCAGTCATGGGACAGTGATAATGAAAAACTGTTTTTT
TRBD1 . TRBJ1-1 TRBV28 CASSWRQGAGDTEAFF TGTGCCAGCAGTTGGCGACAGGGGGCGGGCGACACTGAAGCTTTCTTT
TRBD2 . TRBJ2-1 TRBV14 CASSQGLKRLADNEQFF TGTGCCAGCAGCCAAGGCTTAAAGAGACTAGCGGACAATGAGCAGTTCTTC
. . TRBJ1-6 TRBV4-2 CASSQKNSVNNSPLHF TGTGCCAGCAGCCAGAAGAACAGTGTGAATAATTCACCCCTCCACTTT
. . TRBJ2-2 TRBV18 CASSPRGEPGELFF TGTGCCAGCTCCCCAAGGGGGGAACCCGGGGAGCTGTTTTTT
. . TRBJ2-7 TRBV2 CASSDFTYYEQYF TGTGCCAGCAGTGATTTTACCTACTACGAGCAGTACTTC
. . TRBJ2-7 TRBV7-9 CASSGGSYEQYF TGTGCCAGCAGCGGCGGCTCCTACGAGCAGTACTTC
TRBD1 . TRBJ2-3 TRBV7-9 CASSLVVDRGISTDTQYF TGTGCCAGCAGCTTAGTAGTCGACAGGGGAATAAGTACAGATACGCAGTATTTT